This T cell receptor beta chain derives from a study of cytomegalovirus exposure and HLA in healthy donors. About this clone: The target antigen is unknown.

V was pared by 9 bases and J by 0 bases, with 11 bases between. Germline V gene lookup returns CDR1 MNHNS and CDR2 SASEGT. The CDR3 consists of 14 residues. Study findings and constraints: A further, later analysis showed that HLA-associated TCR beta chains (compared with equally common others) were more clonally expanded. In an earlier analysis, about 87% or about 30%: the productive usage of most TCR beta V segments. The investigators catalogued 150 or so TCR beta chains as cytomegalovirus-associated.

PCR was performed using 60 Vbeta and 13 Jbeta primers. Study processing details: In a later analysis, roughly 11 million of tens of millions of unique beta chains occurred in at least two donors. Sequencing used immunoSEQ multiplex PCR; TCRdb keeps in-frame clones, though not all of them. That table is the source of V, J and clone size, and D and trimming were worked out from the DNA. Of about 160,000 clones listed, around 80% were seen once; the top ten hold under 7.5%. The sequencing input was PBMCs. V is TRBV6-1 and J is TRBJ1-4, with D uncertain. This TCR was sampled from a man between 50 and 59 years old in good health and CMV-seropositive. The CDR3 protein is CASRTEATNEKLFF. The DNA of the CDR3 is TGTGCCAGTAGGACGGAGGCAACTAATGAAAAACTGTTTTTT.